Below, 11 T cell receptor beta chains from the same sample are listed, as sequenced in a study of human T cells and chemical hapten exposure. Described time point: pre-sensitization, week 0. This sample's treatment: therapeutic diphenylcyclopropenone sensitization with weekly scalp DPC. TCRdb independently ran MiXCR on the RACE reads; one entry per CDR3 protein. The sample lists around 180,000 distinct CDR3 sequences, roughly 30% seen once, with 2.9% in the top ten. Specimen: whole blood, collected in connection with sensitization to the hapten diphenylcyclopropenone (DPC). The receptors here all came from a woman in her 30s with alopecia areata. Some clones in this sample may be carry-over from other donors' samples.

The V and J genes are TRBV6-2 or TRBV6-3 and TRBJ2-7; no definite D call. Trimming shortened V by 7 bases and J by 4 bases, and 11 bases separated the two germline ends. The CDR3 is made up of 12 amino acids. CDR1 is MNHEY, CDR2 SVGEGT, per germline. The CDR3 is CASTSTIYEQYF. The CDR3 DNA reads TGTGCCAGCACCTCGACGATATACGAGCAGTACTTC.

This clonotype was detected a few times. CDR3 in DNA: TGCAGTGCTAGAGGCGGGGGGGCCCAAGAGACCCAGTACTTC. Translation: CSARGGGAQETQYF. The chain has TRBV20-1 and TRBJ2-5; TRBD2 matches 9 bases. The CDR3 covers 14 residues. V lost 1 base and J lost 1; bases outside the gene matches: 1. Germline loops: CDR1 DFQATT, CDR2 SNEGSKA (reference sequence).

This chain links TRBV7-2 with TRBJ1-5; a possible D gene is TRBD1 (5 bases). The V end lost 5 bases, the J end lost 4 bases, and 18 bases lay between the germline ends. The CDR3 length is 16 residues. CDR1 SGHTA and CDR2 FQGNSA come from the germline V gene. CDR3 sequence: CASSTGGGRANQPQHF. The DNA of the CDR3 is TGTGCCAGCAGCACTGGGGGGGGTCGGGCAAATCAGCCCCAGCATTTT. Based on the CDR3 plus reference TRBV7-2 and TRBJ1-5, the full variable domain is GAGVSQSPSNKVTEKGKDVELRCDPISGHTALYWYRQSLGQGLEFLIYFQGNSAPDKSGLPSDRFSAERTGGSVSTLTIQRTQQEDSAVYLCASSTGGGRANQPQHFGDGTRLSIL.

The chain recombines TRBV7-8 with TRBJ2-7, with TRBD1 matching over 9 bases. The CDR3 is 13 residues long. The germline CDR1 and CDR2 sequences are SGHVS and FQNEAQ. The ends lost 5 bases at V and 7 bases at J; junction bases unmatched: 6. DNA for the CDR3: TGTGCCAGCAGCCCGGGACAGGGTCGGGAGCAGTACTTC. Translation: CASSPGQGREQYF.

This clonotype has a handful of counts. The CDR3 reads CASSSAGTDVIQPQHF. The CDR3 DNA is TGTGCCAGCAGTTCGGCCGGGACAGACGTAATTCAGCCCCAGCATTTT. V gene TRBV27 combines with J gene TRBJ1-5; TRBD1 matches 7 bases. This CDR3 is built from 16 residues. V gave up 4 bases and J gave up 6 bases; unmatched junction bases: 12. The germline CDR1 and CDR2 sequences are MNHEY and SMNVEV (reference sequence).

The rearrangement joins TRBV7-2 to TRBJ2-3; D gene unclear. The germline gives CDR1 SGHTA, CDR2 FQGNSA. Trimming stripped 2 bases from V and 2 bases from J, with 8 bases between. The CDR3 contains 14 residues. DNA for the CDR3: TGTGCCAGCAGCTTAAACACATTCACAGATACGCAGTATTTT. Translated, it gives CASSLNTFTDTQYF.

V is TRBV27 and J is TRBJ1-5, with D perhaps TRBD1 (6 bases). The CDR3 consists of 14 residues. Trimming removed 5 bases at V and 6 bases at J, with 14 bases between. Germline lookup yields CDR1 MNHEY and CDR2 SMNVEV (reference sequence). The CDR3 sequence is CASSASRGGQPQHF. Written as DNA, the CDR3 is TGTGCCAGCAGTGCCTCCAGGGGCGGTCAGCCCCAGCATTTT.

This rearrangement joins TRBV20-1 to TRBJ1-6; maybe TRBD1 (6 bases). The ends were cut back, 5 bases at V and 9 bases at J, with 8 bases in the middle. The CDR3 extends over 11 amino acids. Germline-derived CDR1 and CDR2 are DFQATT and SNEGSKA (reference sequence). Written as DNA, the CDR3 is TGCAGTGCTCTCAGGGGTTCACCCCTCCACTTT. It is translated as CSALRGSPLHF.

The J gene is TRBJ1-6, the V gene TRBV7-6; perhaps TRBD1 as D (5 bases). The CDR3 sequence is 14 residues long. The V and J ends lost 5 bases and 7 bases respectively, with 12 bases between them. Germline CDR1 and CDR2: SGHVS and FNYEAQ. The CDR3 bases are TGTGCCAGCAGCGTCAGGGCGCCCAATTCACCCCTCCACTTT. Translating gives CASSVRAPNSPLHF.

This clonotype was counted a few times. The V and J genes are TRBV7-2 and TRBJ2-2; a possible D gene is TRBD2 (6 bases). This CDR3 has 16 amino acids. CDR1 is SGHTA, CDR2 FQGNSA, per germline. V was clipped by 5 bases and J by 2 bases, with 15 bases between them. The CDR3, as DNA: TGTGCCAGCAGCCTGGGGGGAGGACCTAACACCGGGGAGCTGTTTTTT. Translation: CASSLGGGPNTGELFF.

This clonotype was recorded a few times. This sequence joins TRBV15 and TRBJ2-3; D gene unclear. Germline assignment: CDR1 LNHNV and CDR2 YYDKDF (reference sequence). The CDR3 has 11 residues. The germline V and J ends were trimmed by 1 base and 6 bases, with 2 bases remaining between them. This chain's CDR3 is CATSRGDTQYF. The CDR3 bases are TGTGCCACCAGCAGAGGGGATACGCAGTATTTT. The full variable domain, its missing parts supplied by reference TRBV15 and TRBJ2-3, is DAMVIQNPRYQVTQFGKPVTLSCSQTLNHNVMYWYQQKSSQAPKLLFHYYDKDFNNEADTPDNFQSRRPNTSFCFLDIRSPGLGDTAMYLCATSRGDTQYFGPGTRLTVL.